This entry lists 17 T cell receptor beta chains sequenced from one sample in a study of blood T cell repertoires in COVID-19. The repertoire was sequenced with immunoSEQ multiplex PCR; TCRdb's copy has only in-frame clones and lacks some. Found here are around 80,000 clones, around four fifths of them singletons; the top ten hold 9%. Material: peripheral blood. The receptor source for this set is a human donor in a cohort sampled during active COVID-19.

This chain joins TRBV6-6 and TRBJ1-4, with 10 bases identical to TRBD1. CDR1 and CDR2 from the germline V gene are MNHNY and SVGAGI (reference sequence). This CDR3 spans 15 amino acids. V lost 2 bases, J lost 8 bases, and 5 bases stayed unmatched. The CDR3 reads CASSYADRGQEKLFF. DNA for the CDR3: TGTGCCAGCAGTTACGCCGACAGGGGGCAGGAAAAACTGTTTTTT.

The CDR3 sequence is CASSESSGGGYEQYF. The CDR3 coding sequence is TGCGCCAGCAGTGAGTCGTCAGGCGGAGGCTACGAGCAGTACTTC. This chain joins TRBV10-2 and TRBJ2-7; perhaps TRBD2 as D (5 bases). The CDR3 totals 15 residues. V dropped 0 bases and J dropped 3 bases, with 12 bases sitting between them. Per germline, CDR1 WSHSY and CDR2 SAAADI.

Written as DNA, the CDR3 is TGTGCCACCAGTGATCCCAGGGGCCACCAAGAGACCCAGTACTTC. This sequence encodes CATSDPRGHQETQYF. The rearrangement joins TRBV24-1 to TRBJ2-5; D is perhaps TRBD1 (6 bases). Trimming shortened V by 3 bases and J by 0 bases, and 10 bases separated the two germline ends. Germline loops: CDR1 KGHDR, CDR2 SFDVKD. This CDR3 contains 15 residues.

The V call is TRBV6-6, the J call TRBJ1-2, with a tentative D call TRBD1 (5 bases). The V end lost 5 bases, the J end lost 5 bases, and 15 bases lay between the germline ends. CDR1 and CDR2 from the germline V gene are MNHNY and SVGAGI (reference sequence). The length of the CDR3 is 14 residues. CDR3 protein: CASSVKGQGYGYTF. In nucleotides, the CDR3 is TGTGCCAGCAGTGTAAAGGGGCAAGGGTATGGCTACACCTTC.

This chain uses TRBV7-6 with TRBJ2-5, with D possibly being TRBD1 (6 bases). V was pared by 3 bases and J by 5 bases, with 10 bases between. The CDR3 covers 13 residues. Germline V lookup: CDR1 SGHVS, CDR2 FNYEAQ. CDR3 loop: CASSFTQGETQYF. DNA for the CDR3: TGTGCCAGCAGCTTTACGCAGGGGGAGACCCAGTACTTC.

The chain uses TRBV5-4 and TRBJ1-6; TRBD1 might be the D (6 bases). V was cut by 0 bases and J by 2 bases, with 15 bases left in between. The length of the CDR3 is 18 residues. CDR1 is SGHNT and CDR2 is YYREEE in the germline V gene (reference sequence). CDR3 DNA: TGTGCCAGCAGCTTGGGGGGGCAGGGGTTACCCTATAATTCACCCCTCCACTTT. Encoded protein: CASSLGGQGLPYNSPLHF.

The rearrangement joins TRBV5-5 to TRBJ2-7; TRBD2 agrees at 8 bases. With 3 bases clipped from V and 2 bases from J, the junction kept 10 bases outside the gene matches. Germline loops: CDR1 SGHKS, CDR2 YYEKEE (reference sequence). The CDR3 spans 16 residues. For the CDR3, the DNA is TGTGCCAGCAGCTGGAACCCCGGGAGGGCCACCTACGAGCAGTACTTC. It yields the protein CASSWNPGRATYEQYF.

The chain combines TRBV10-3 with TRBJ2-3, with D hard to call. Trimming took 3 bases from V and 2 from J, leaving 12 bases between them. This CDR3 contains 15 residues. Germline V gene sequence: CDR1 ENHRY, CDR2 SYGVKD. The DNA for the CDR3 is TGTGCCATCAGTGAAGACGGCGGTGACACAGATACGCAGTATTTT. It encodes CAISEDGGDTDTQYF.

The chain joins TRBV2 to TRBJ2-3; D not resolved. V dropped 6 bases and J dropped 0 bases, with 10 bases sitting between them. The CDR3 sequence is 14 residues long. Germline V gene sequence: CDR1 SNHLY, CDR2 FYNNEI. CDR3 protein: CASSPQSSTDTQYF. The CDR3 nucleotides are TGTGCCAGCAGCCCTCAGTCTAGCACAGATACGCAGTATTTT.

CDR3 nucleotides: TGTGCCACCAGCAGAGATAGGACAGCCCAGAACACCGGGGAGCTGTTTTTT. Amino acid sequence: CATSRDRTAQNTGELFF. V is TRBV15 and J is TRBJ2-2, with D tentatively TRBD1 (6 bases). This CDR3 is built from 17 residues. The V end lost 0 bases, the J end lost 1 base, and 12 bases lay between the germline ends. Germline V gene lookup returns CDR1 LNHNV and CDR2 YYDKDF (reference sequence).

V and J are TRBV19 and TRBJ2-5; 13 bases are a match to TRBD2. Germline CDR1 LNHDA, CDR2 SQIVND (reference sequence). The CDR3 consists of 17 residues. After removal of 5 bases from V and 2 bases from J, the junction contained 8 bases not matched to a gene. The CDR3 spells CASSLGTSGAKQETQYF. DNA of the CDR3: TGTGCCAGTAGTTTGGGGACTAGCGGGGCGAAACAAGAGACCCAGTACTTC.

This clone was seen a few times. The chain combines TRBV12-3 or TRBV12-4 with TRBJ2-7, with D possibly being TRBD2 (7 bases). V gave up 8 bases and J gave up 3 bases, with 14 bases separating them. The CDR3 is 13 amino acids. CDR3 nucleotide sequence: TGTGCCAGCTTGTCGGGGGGCGGCTACGAGCAGTACTTC. Amino acids: CASLSGGGYEQYF.

This rearrangement joins TRBV15 to TRBJ2-7; TRBD2 agrees at 8 bases. This CDR3 is built from 13 residues. With V trimmed by 5 bases and J by 4 bases, 4 bases remained unmatched. Per germline, CDR1 LNHNV and CDR2 YYDKDF (reference sequence). CDR3: CATSRPGGYEQYF. DNA for the CDR3: TGTGCCACCAGCCGCCCGGGGGGGTACGAGCAGTACTTC.

This clone was observed a few times. The chain employs TRBV7-3 and TRBJ2-2; TRBD2 is a possible D gene (7 bases). V shed 5 bases and J shed 7 bases, with 14 bases lying between them. This CDR3 comprises 14 residues. Germline-derived CDR1 and CDR2 are SGHTA and FQGTGA. CDR3 DNA: TGTGCCAGCAGCCCCGGGGGGCGGGACGGGGAGCTGTTTTTT. Translated: CASSPGGRDGELFF.

The CDR3 loop is CASVRGASGELFF. CDR3 coding DNA: TGTGCCAGTGTCCGGGGGGCCTCCGGGGAGCTGTTTTTT. The chain employs TRBV19 and TRBJ2-2, with D perhaps TRBD2 (7 bases). The germline V gene encodes CDR1 LNHDA and CDR2 SQIVND (reference sequence). There are 13 residues in the CDR3. The V and J ends lost 8 bases and 6 bases respectively, with 13 bases between them.

The rearrangement joins TRBV6-5 to TRBJ1-6; D is possibly TRBD1 (5 bases). Trimming stripped 8 bases from V and 7 bases from J, with 18 bases between. CDR3 length equals 15 residues. Germline lookup yields CDR1 MNHEY and CDR2 SVGAGI. CDR3 amino acids: CASSLQGGVNSPLHF. CDR3 DNA sequence: TGTGCCAGCTCCCTCCAGGGAGGGGTAAATTCACCCCTCCACTTT.

This clone was seen once. This rearrangement joins TRBV9 to TRBJ2-1, with TRBD2 matching over 15 bases. V gave up 0 bases and J gave up 3 bases; unmatched junction bases: 7. Germline lookup yields CDR1 SGDLS and CDR2 YYNGEE. This CDR3 contains 19 residues. This chain's CDR3 is CASSVGWGTSGRLYNEQFF. The DNA for the CDR3 is TGTGCCAGCAGCGTAGGTTGGGGGACTAGCGGGAGGCTCTACAATGAGCAGTTCTTC.